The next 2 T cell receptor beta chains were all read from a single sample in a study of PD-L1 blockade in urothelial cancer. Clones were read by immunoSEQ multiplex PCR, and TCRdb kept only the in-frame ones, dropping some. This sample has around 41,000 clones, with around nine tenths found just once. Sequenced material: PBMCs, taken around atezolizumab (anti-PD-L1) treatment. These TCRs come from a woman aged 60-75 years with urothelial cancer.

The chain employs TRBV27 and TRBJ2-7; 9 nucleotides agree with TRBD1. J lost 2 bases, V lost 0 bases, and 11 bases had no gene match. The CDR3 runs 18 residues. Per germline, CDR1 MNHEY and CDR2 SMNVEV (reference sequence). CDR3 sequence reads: CASSLSGQGLASPYEQYF. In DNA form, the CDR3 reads TGTGCCAGCAGTTTATCGGGACAGGGATTAGCGAGCCCCTACGAGCAGTACTTC.

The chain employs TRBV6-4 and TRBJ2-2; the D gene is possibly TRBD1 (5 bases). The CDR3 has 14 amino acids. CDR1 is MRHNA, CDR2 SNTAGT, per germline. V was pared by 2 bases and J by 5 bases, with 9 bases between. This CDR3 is CASSDRGGTGELFF. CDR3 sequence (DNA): TGTGCCAGCAGTGACAGGGGTGGGACCGGGGAGCTGTTTTTT.